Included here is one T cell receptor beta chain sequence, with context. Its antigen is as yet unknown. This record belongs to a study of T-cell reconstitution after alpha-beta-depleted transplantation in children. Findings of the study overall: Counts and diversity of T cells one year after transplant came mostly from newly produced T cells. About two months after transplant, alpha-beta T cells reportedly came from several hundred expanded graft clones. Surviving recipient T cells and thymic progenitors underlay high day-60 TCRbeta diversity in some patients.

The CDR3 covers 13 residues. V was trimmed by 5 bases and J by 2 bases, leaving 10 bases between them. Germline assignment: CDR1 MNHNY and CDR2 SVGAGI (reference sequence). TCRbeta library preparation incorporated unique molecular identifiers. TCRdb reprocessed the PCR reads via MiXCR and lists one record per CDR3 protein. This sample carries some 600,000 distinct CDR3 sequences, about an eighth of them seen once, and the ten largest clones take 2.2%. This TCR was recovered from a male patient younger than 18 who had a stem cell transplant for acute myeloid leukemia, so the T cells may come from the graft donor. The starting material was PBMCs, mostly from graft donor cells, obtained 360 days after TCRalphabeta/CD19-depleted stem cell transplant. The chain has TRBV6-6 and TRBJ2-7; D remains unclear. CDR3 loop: CASSTKPPYEQYF. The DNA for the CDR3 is TGTGCCAGCAGTACTAAGCCCCCCTACGAGCAGTACTTC.